This T cell receptor beta chain is drawn from a study (dated by TCRdb to 2022 to 2024). Broader findings and caveats from the paper: According to the authors, more investigation is needed, including longitudinal sampling and evaluation of a control group.

The junction shows trimming of 0 bases on V and 3 bases on J, plus 14 bases between the germline ends. The germline V gene (reference sequence) supplies CDR1 LGHDT and CDR2 YNNKEL. The CDR3 goes from the cysteine to the phenylalanine over 16 residues. The only DNA kept is the CDR3, 48 bases in frame from the first base. TCR beta chain repertoires were profiled by survey-level sequencing on the immunoSEQ platform. The original methods were these. Repertoire diversity was measured with the inverse Simpson index, and CDR3 amino acid length spectratypes and V-J pairing frequencies were compared. TCR beta CDR3 sequences were matched against VDJdb to annotate clonotypes specific to SARS-CoV-2, CMV, influenza A and EBV. Imported from immuneACCESS, the table was reduced by TCRdb to in-frame sequences with V and J called. These copies leave out some clones; in studies compared against another copy, an unresolved V gene accounts for under half, and the cause of the remainder is not known. V and J calls and clone size are given by that table; D and trimming were obtained from the DNA. Recorded for this sample are tens of thousands of clones; about 94% of them occurred a single time. Together, the top ten hold roughly 4.2% of the sample.

Of note for this clone: This clone's antigen is unknown. Base-call qualities are not available, and no considerably larger clone is one nucleotide away.

PBMCs were isolated from peripheral blood, and genomic DNA from unsorted PBMCs was used for TCR beta sequencing. Material for sequencing was PBMCs. The clonotype comes from a man in his forties or fifties with rheumatoid arthritis. The rearranged segments are TRBV3-1 (or the pseudogene TRBV3-2) and TRBJ1-1; no D segment can be confidently identified. CDR3 reads: CASSQESLTGYTEAFF. Read as DNA, the sequence is TGTGCCAGCAGCCAAGAGTCACTAACGGGGTACACTGAAGCTTTCTTT.